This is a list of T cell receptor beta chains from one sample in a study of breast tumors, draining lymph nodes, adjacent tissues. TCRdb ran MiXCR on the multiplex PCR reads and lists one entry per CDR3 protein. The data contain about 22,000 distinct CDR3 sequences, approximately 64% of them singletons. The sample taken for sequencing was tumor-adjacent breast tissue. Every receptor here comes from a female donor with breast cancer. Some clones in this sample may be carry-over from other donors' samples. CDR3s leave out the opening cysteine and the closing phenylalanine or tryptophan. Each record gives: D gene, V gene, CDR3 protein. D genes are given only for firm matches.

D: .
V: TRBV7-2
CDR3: ASRLASQDTQY

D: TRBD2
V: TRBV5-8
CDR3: ASSPAGVIDTQY

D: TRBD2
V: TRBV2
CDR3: ASSVSGLASETQY

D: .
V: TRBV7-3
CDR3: ASSLNGLTSGGVTQH

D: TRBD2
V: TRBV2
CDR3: ASLINSGTGELF

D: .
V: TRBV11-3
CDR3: ASSLQQRYNEQF

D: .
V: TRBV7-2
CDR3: ASSLVVGGGSNYEQY

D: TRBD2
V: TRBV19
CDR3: ASRVAGVITDTQY

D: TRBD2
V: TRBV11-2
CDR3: ASSPPAGAHSSYEQY

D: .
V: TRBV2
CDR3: ASSERTGSGNTIY

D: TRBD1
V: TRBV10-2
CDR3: ASSLTGGSINEQF

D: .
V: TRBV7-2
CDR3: ASRMAGRNSNQPQH

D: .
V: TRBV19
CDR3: ASNRLNYGYT

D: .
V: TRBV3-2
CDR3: ASSQDRQGGSYGYT

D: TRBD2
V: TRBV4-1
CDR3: ASRPPGLAGVDPTDTQY

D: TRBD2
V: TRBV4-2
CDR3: ASRPLAGGNEQF